This T cell receptor (beta chain) stems from a study of shared clonotypes between healthy human individuals (dated by TCRdb to 2020 to 2022). About the full investigation: A couple of women and a few men aged 18 to 49 years were included in the cohort. Between about 0.85 and 9.5 billion PBMCs per donor were obtained by leukapheresis. The study deeply sequenced blood TCR repertoires of about five healthy adults to estimate repertoire size and the extent of clonotype sharing between individuals. To increase sequencing depth and limit assay-specific biases, TCR repertoire library preparation and sequencing were carried out by different laboratories using diverse techniques. For each donor, three plates each were used for CD4 naive and CD4 memory, two plates were used for CD8 naive, and one plate was used for CD8 memory.

Overall results and qualifications from the work: Higher generation probabilities were observed for clonotypes shared by all four sorted-subset donors than for non-shared clonotypes. Only blood was sampled, and tissue TCR repertoires likely differ from those in blood. Pairwise subsampling led to the expectation that sequencing depth would affect the degree of clonotype sharing among donors. Across four donors, approximately 4.6% of naive CD4, roughly 3.8% of naive CD8, around 2.5% of memory CD4, and 0.4% to 0.45% of memory CD8 clonotypes were shared. Even with the large sequencing depth, rarefaction of the sorted-subset datasets indicated that sequencing was incomplete. Because the study included only a small number of donors, the genetic and exposure-history diversity represented was limited. Estimated clonotype richness was generally larger for naive than for memory subsets.

TCR CDR3 regions were amplified from genomic DNA by multiplex PCR using the deep immunoSEQ assay. Extracted genomic DNA from each cell subset was spread evenly across all wells of several immunoSEQ 96-well plates, with each plate serving as a replicate. For sorted subsets, around 200 ng genomic DNA, equal to 25,000 to 35,000 T cell genomes, was loaded into each replicate PCR. The purified libraries were quantified using a Qubit 3.0 fluorometer, sized with a Bioanalyzer 2100, and then quantified again using the KAPA Library Quantification kit. Every immunoSEQ 96-well plate was sequenced on a separate single-read 150-cycle Illumina NextSeq 550 flow cell. The original methods were these. Because the immunoSEQ output included only junctional sequences and no quality scores, the filtering could not be the same as the filtering used for full-length reads. To assign V/J genes and CDR3, sequences were annotated against IMGT germline references using PyIR, a Python wrapper for IgBLAST v1.9. Any read was removed if the V/J assignment was weak (E-value above 1e-6), the CDR3 was missing, or the read contained stop codons, out-of-frame junctions, or ambiguous translated residues. V3J clonotypes were defined by identical inferred V gene, J gene, and CDR3 amino acid sequence. The percentage overlap between two repertoires was calculated by dividing the number of shared unique clonotypes by the size of the smaller repertoire. Repertoire richness was assessed with RTK rarefaction, the Chao1 estimator, and Recon v2.1 estimates of unobserved clonotypes. OLGA was used to compute generation probabilities for all TCRbeta clonotypes that the gDNA method yielded from a handful of donors. TCRdb mirrors the immuneACCESS table, restricted to in-frame sequences. Some clones are absent from its copies; in checked studies, under half trace to an unresolved V gene, and the reason for the others is unknown. V, J and clone size reflect that table, while D and trimming were determined from the DNA. Recorded for this sample are some 900,000 clones; approximately 80% of them occurred a single time. Over 1.3% of the sample lies in the top ten.

The donors were healthy, HIV-negative adults who had no recently reported acute infections or vaccinations. Every donor was a Caucasian adult living in Nashville, Tennessee, USA. CD4+ T cells were enriched through magnetic negative selection, after which naive cells were positively selected on CD45RA and the remaining negative fraction served as the memory subset. Blood was obtained by leukapheresis, after which PBMCs were separated by Ficoll-Histopaque density gradient centrifugation and cryopreserved in liquid nitrogen vapor phase. Purity and quantity of every magnetically sorted T cell population were checked by analytical flow cytometry. From each sorted fraction, genomic DNA was isolated and quantified by UV absorbance on a Nanodrop 2000c. Only one count was recorded for this clone. This receptor's antigen is unknown. No much larger clone exists at a distance of one base, and base qualities are not known.

Looking up the germline V gene yields CDR1 SGHTA and CDR2 FQGNSA. V is shortened by 1 base, J by 0 bases, and the region joining them spans 10 bases. Reading from cysteine to phenylalanine, the CDR3 counts 15 amino acids. The CDR3 DNA has 45 bases and is translated from base 1. The source material was memory CD4+ T cells sorted from blood. This sample's cell subset or site label indicates: CD45RA-negative fraction. The sequence was obtained from a man between 18 and 29 years old in good health. The rearranged segments are TRBV7-2 and TRBJ2-7; the D call is tentative, TRBD1 or TRBD2, as each matches 5 bases. The DNA sequence is as follows: TGTGCCAGCAGCTTAGAGCCGGGGCCCTCCTACGAGCAGTACTTC. The resulting protein is CASSLEPGPSYEQYF.